These 9 T cell receptor beta chains came from one sample sequenced in a study of identical twins. Via MiXCR, TCRdb re-called the 5' RACE reads, giving one row per CDR3 protein. The profile shows some 710,000 distinct CDR3 sequences, roughly 6% of them singletons. The specimen was naive T cells sorted from blood. The receptor source for this set is a man aged 18-30 years in good health.

This clonotype occurred many times. This chain joins TRBV4-3 and TRBJ1-4; the D gene is possibly TRBD1 (5 bases). Trimming removed 4 bases from V and 4 bases from J, with 16 bases in between. Germline loops: CDR1 LGHNA, CDR2 YSLEER. The CDR3 is 16 amino acids. This chain's CDR3 is CASSRGFDSFNEKLFF. The CDR3 DNA sequence: TGCGCCAGCAGCCGCGGATTCGACAGCTTTAATGAAAAACTGTTTTTT.

This clonotype was recorded many times. J is TRBJ2-7 and V is TRBV5-5; the D call may be TRBD1 or TRBD2 (6 bases each). Germline lookup yields CDR1 SGHKS and CDR2 YYEKEE (reference sequence). Trimming removed 4 bases from V and 5 bases from J, with 25 bases in between. The CDR3 sequence is 17 residues long. The CDR3 sequence: CASSGGQGGKSSHEQYF. As DNA, the CDR3 is TGTGCCAGCAGCGGGGGCCAGGGCGGGAAGAGTTCCCACGAGCAGTACTTC.

This clonotype came up many times. V gene TRBV29-1 combines with J gene TRBJ1-1; TRBD1 matches 8 bases. This CDR3 contains 13 residues. Germline lookup yields CDR1 SQVTM and CDR2 ANQGSEA. J was trimmed by 10 bases and V by 3 bases; bases with no gene match: 10. The CDR3 region has the DNA TGCAGCGTTGACGGACAGGGCCCGGTGGGAGCTTTCTTT. It is translated as CSVDGQGPVGAFF.

V is TRBV6-5 and J is TRBJ2-3, with unresolved D. V gave up 2 bases and J gave up 6 bases, with 9 bases separating them. CDR1 MNHEY and CDR2 SVGAGI come from the germline V gene. The CDR3 covers 13 residues. CDR3 nucleotides: TGTGCCAGCAGTTACCGGGCCGCGGATACGCAGTATTTT. It specifies CASSYRAADTQYF.

This clonotype occurred many times. This chain joins TRBV11-2 and TRBJ2-2; D is unclear. The CDR3 has 19 residues. Deletions cut 3 bases from V and 3 bases from J, with 23 bases between. Germline CDR1 and CDR2: SGHAT and FQNNGV. Written as DNA, the CDR3 is TGTGCCAGCAGCTTTTTAGCTCCATCCCGGACCCGTTACACCGGGGAGCTGTTTTTT. As protein: CASSFLAPSRTRYTGELFF.

This clonotype was picked up many times. This chain links TRBV12-3 or TRBV12-4 with TRBJ2-1, with D tentatively TRBD2 (6 bases). Between the trimmed V and J ends, which lost 6 bases and 1 base, there was a span of 16 bases. The length of the CDR3 is 16 residues. CDR3 region: CASSGDRDFSYNEQFF. The CDR3 nucleotides read TGTGCCAGCAGCGGGGACCGGGACTTTTCCTACAATGAGCAGTTCTTC.

The rearrangement links TRBV27 to TRBJ2-2; 8 bases map to TRBD1. J lost 4 bases, V lost 4 bases, and 5 bases had no gene match. This CDR3 region has 15 residues. Per germline, CDR1 MNHEY and CDR2 SMNVEV (reference sequence). CDR3 loop: CASSSGTGVTGELFF. In DNA, the CDR3 is TGTGCCAGCAGTTCAGGGACAGGAGTCACCGGGGAGCTGTTTTTT.

The J gene is TRBJ2-7, the V gene TRBV5-1, with 7 positions matching TRBD1. The junction had 5 bases not matched to a gene; V was cut back by 2 bases and J by 0 bases. CDR1 is SGHRS and CDR2 is YFSETQ in the germline V gene. This CDR3 is built from 15 residues. CDR3 loop: CASSFTGVSSYEQYF. As DNA, the CDR3 is TGCGCCAGCAGCTTCACAGGGGTTAGCTCCTACGAGCAGTACTTC.

This clonotype was detected many times. The J gene is TRBJ1-4, the V gene TRBV12-3 or TRBV12-4; D perhaps matches TRBD1 (6 bases). Trimming left V 6 bases short and J 7 bases short, with 15 bases between. This CDR3 comprises 14 residues. The CDR3 nucleotides are TGTGCCAGCAGCCTCACAGGGATTAGTGAAAAACTGTTTTTT. Translation: CASSLTGISEKLFF.